These 8 T cell receptor beta chains came from one sample sequenced in a study of human thymus T cells. Clones were sequenced by immunoSEQ multiplex PCR, and TCRdb holds only the in-frame ones, with some missing. The sample carries over 35,000 clones, 94% recorded once. Source material: blood. These receptors were obtained from a boy under two years old with a congenital heart defect but otherwise immunologically healthy.

The chain is built from TRBV13 and TRBJ2-3; TRBD2 matches at 14 bases. Losses at the gene ends were 5 bases for V and 0 bases for J; bases not matched to a gene: 10. The CDR3 totals 19 residues. Germline CDR1 reads PRHDT; CDR2 reads FYEKMQ (reference sequence). The CDR3 nucleotides are TGTGCCAGCAGCGCAATTCCGGGACTAGCGGGGGCTAGCACAGATACGCAGTATTTT. Its translation: CASSAIPGLAGASTDTQYF.

The J gene is TRBJ1-5, the V gene TRBV15; no clear D. The length of the CDR3 is 15 residues. Trimming removed 3 bases at V and 5 bases at J, with 14 bases between. CDR1 LNHNV and CDR2 YYDKDF come from the germline V gene (reference sequence). Here the CDR3 reads CATSRFKRDDQPQHF. DNA of the CDR3: TGTGCCACCAGCAGGTTCAAGCGCGATGATCAGCCCCAGCATTTT.

This chain uses TRBV5-4 with TRBJ1-4, with D perhaps matching TRBD1 (5 bases). The V gene's germline CDR1 is SGHNT and CDR2 YYREEE (reference sequence). This CDR3 spans 15 amino acids. With 0 bases removed from V and 1 base from J, the gap between germline ends came to 7 bases. For the CDR3, the DNA is TGTGCCAGCAGCTTGGGGGGGGGAACTAATGAAAAACTGTTTTTT. Its translation is CASSLGGGTNEKLFF.

The CDR3 DNA reads as TGTGCCAGCAGCGTAGACGGGGGACGCTACAATGAGCAGTTCTTC. It encodes CASSVDGGRYNEQFF. This chain joins TRBV9 and TRBJ2-1; tentatively, D is TRBD2 (6 bases). The length of the CDR3 is 15 residues. Germline loops: CDR1 SGDLS, CDR2 YYNGEE. The germline V and J ends were trimmed by 0 bases and 3 bases, with 10 bases remaining between them.

The chain combines TRBV10-3 with TRBJ1-1; tentatively, D is TRBD1 (5 bases). The germline V gene encodes CDR1 ENHRY and CDR2 SYGVKD. Trimming stripped 6 bases from V and 1 base from J, with 18 bases between. The CDR3 is 16 amino acids. The CDR3 DNA reads TGTGCCATCAGCCAAGGGACTTTCAAACCGAACACTGAAGCTTTCTTT. It specifies CAISQGTFKPNTEAFF.

V gene TRBV7-9 combines with J gene TRBJ1-2; D remains ambiguous. Per germline, CDR1 SEHNR and CDR2 FQNEAQ (reference sequence). CDR3 size: 12 residues. The V end lost 3 bases, the J end lost 4 bases, and 6 bases lay between the germline ends. This CDR3 reads CASSLNSYGYTF. CDR3 bases: TGTGCCAGCAGCTTGAACAGCTATGGCTACACCTTC.

V and J are TRBV5-1 and TRBJ2-5; 9 bases agree with TRBD2. TRBJ2-7 explains the end of the DNA better; the J call may be wrong. This CDR3 spans 15 amino acids. Looked up from germline, CDR1 is SGHRS and CDR2 is YFSETQ. The CDR3 loop is CASSLGSSGEDEQYF. The CDR3 DNA reads as TGCGCCAGCAGCTTGGGGTCTAGCGGGGAAGACGAGCAGTACTTC.

V usage is TRBV4-3 and J usage is TRBJ2-1, with D perhaps being TRBD1 or TRBD2 (6 bases each). The CDR3 consists of 15 residues. The ends were cut back, 5 bases at V and 9 bases at J, with 20 bases in the middle. Germline CDR1 LGHNA, CDR2 YSLEER. In DNA form, the CDR3 reads TGCGCCAGCAGCATCGTCCGGGGGCCGATGGTTGAGCAGTTCTTC. Its translation is CASSIVRGPMVEQFF.